This TCR beta chain emerged from a study of technical replicates of blood from a few donors. Data came from immunoSEQ multiplex PCR; TCRdb stores just in-frame clones and leaves some out. There are about 88,000 clones in the sample; 80% to 95% occur only once, and roughly 0.26% lies in the top ten. Sequencing used T cells isolated from PBMCs. The clonotype comes from a human donor in good health.

CDR3 region: CASRDRVTGANVLTF. As DNA, the CDR3 is TGTGCCAGCCGGGACAGGGTGACTGGGGCCAACGTCCTGACTTTC. The rearrangement joins TRBV6-6 to TRBJ2-6; 9 nucleotides align to TRBD1. In germline, CDR1 is MNHNY, CDR2 SVGAGI (reference sequence). The CDR3 runs 15 residues. V lost 8 bases, J lost 2 bases, and 4 bases stayed unmatched.